This passage covers 18 T cell receptor beta chains from one sample sequenced in a study of vaccination and CD4 T cells after COVID-19. What these receptors recognize is not known. The time point is: late sampling 161 to 241 days after vaccination in a few convalescent patients. As to treatment: roughly 10-day PBMC culture with coronavirus spike peptide pools or control peptides (ViraFEST assay). Sequencing of cultured CD4+ T cell DNA used the Oncomine TCR Beta short-read assay. TCRdb re-called the PCR reads through MiXCR, storing one row per CDR3 protein. The repertoire holds roughly 15,000 distinct CDR3 sequences, with approximately 50% as singletons. The starting material was CD4+ T cells from blood, cultured in vitro, obtained about 7 months after SARS-CoV-2 vaccination. The receptors shown here come from a human donor who had recovered from COVID-19.

V is TRBV5-5 and J is TRBJ1-1; unclear D gene. This CDR3 has 13 residues. Germline V gene lookup returns CDR1 SGHKS and CDR2 YYEKEE (reference sequence). Trimming removed 0 bases from V and 3 bases from J, with 6 bases in between. CDR3 coding DNA: TGTGCCAGCAGCTTGGGCCAGCACACTGAAGCTTTCTTT. Translated: CASSLGQHTEAFF. Drawing the rest from reference TRBV5-5 and TRBJ1-1, the complete variable domain is DAGVTQSPTHLIKTRGQQVTLRCSPISGHKSVSWYQQVLGQGPQFIFQYYEKEERGRGNFPDRFSARQFPNYSSELNVNALLLGDSALYLCASSLGQHTEAFFGQGTRLTVV.

The chain uses TRBV10-3 and TRBJ1-6; D ambiguous. The CDR3 contains 13 residues. V was pared by 10 bases and J by 10 bases, with 17 bases between. CDR1 is ENHRY and CDR2 is SYGVKD in the germline V gene. This CDR3 reads CATFSGAQSPLHF. CDR3 nucleotides: TGTGCCACGTTTTCGGGTGCTCAATCACCCCTCCACTTT.

The J gene is TRBJ2-4, the V gene TRBV20-1; 8 bases align to TRBD2. From germline, CDR1 is DFQATT and CDR2 SNEGSKA (reference sequence). Trimming cost V 3 bases and J 0 bases; bases outside gene matches: 4. This CDR3 comprises 15 residues. DNA for the CDR3: TGCAGTGCTAGTGTCCTAGCGGGAGCCAAAAACATTCAGTACTTC. Protein: CSASVLAGAKNIQYF.

This clonotype has only a few counts. The chain employs TRBV27 and TRBJ1-6; TRBD1 matches 9 bases. The CDR3 has 15 amino acids. The germline gives CDR1 MNHEY, CDR2 SMNVEV (reference sequence). The V segment lost 6 bases and the J segment 4 bases; nucleotides outside the gene matches: 4. The chain's CDR3 is CASRQGAVYNSPLHF. The DNA of the CDR3 is TGTGCCAGCAGACAGGGGGCTGTTTATAATTCACCCCTCCACTTT.

The V call is TRBV7-9, the J call TRBJ2-2, with no clear D. CDR1 is SEHNR and CDR2 is FQNEAQ in the germline V gene (reference sequence). V lost 8 bases to trimming and J lost 5 bases, with 6 bases between them. This CDR3 is built from 11 residues. CDR3 loop: CASEVTGELFF. Here the CDR3 DNA reads TGTGCCAGCGAAGTTACCGGGGAGCTGTTTTTT.

This clonotype has just a few counts. This sequence joins TRBV7-9 and TRBJ2-3; tentatively, D is TRBD1 or TRBD2 (5 bases each). This CDR3 region has 16 residues. Trimming removed 5 bases at V and 4 bases at J, with 19 bases between. Per germline, CDR1 SEHNR and CDR2 FQNEAQ (reference sequence). CDR3 sequence (DNA): TGTGCCAGCAGCCCCAATCGGGACCTGACCTCAGATACGCAGTATTTT. Amino acid sequence: CASSPNRDLTSDTQYF.

This chain joins TRBV4-3 and TRBJ2-7; 10 bases fit TRBD1. This CDR3 region has 16 residues. V was pared by 2 bases and J by 7 bases, with 11 bases of the junction left unmatched. Germline CDR1 is LGHNA and CDR2 is YSLEER. The CDR3 DNA is TGCGCCAGCAGCCAATCCGCAATGCCGGGACAGGGGGAGCAGTACTTC. Its protein is CASSQSAMPGQGEQYF.

The J gene is TRBJ2-5, the V gene TRBV7-2; D uncertain. V lost 2 bases and J lost 4, with 5 bases in between. The CDR3 is 12 residues long. Per germline, CDR1 SGHTA and CDR2 FQGNSA. In nucleotides, the CDR3 is TGTGCCAGCAGCTTAACCAGAGAGACCCAGTACTTC. Translating gives CASSLTRETQYF.

The chain couples TRBV7-2 to TRBJ2-7; D is possibly TRBD1 (5 bases). Trimming shortened V by 1 base and J by 2 bases, and 9 bases separated the two germline ends. The germline V gene encodes CDR1 SGHTA and CDR2 FQGNSA. The length of the CDR3 is 14 residues. The chain's CDR3 is CASSLGRVPYEQYF. The CDR3 region has the DNA TGTGCCAGCAGCTTAGGCAGGGTCCCCTACGAGCAGTACTTC.

The chain couples TRBV20-1 to TRBJ2-2; D not certain. Trimming removed 0 bases at V and 0 bases at J, with 8 bases between. The CDR3 consists of 15 residues. The germline CDR1 and CDR2 sequences are DFQATT and SNEGSKA (reference sequence). CDR3 amino acids: CSARDRTPNTGELFF. DNA of the CDR3: TGCAGTGCTAGAGATCGGACCCCGAACACCGGGGAGCTGTTTTTT.

This clonotype has a handful of counts. The V gene is TRBV24-1, the J gene TRBJ2-2; 9 positions match TRBD1. The V and J ends lost 5 bases and 1 base, in that order; junction bases with no gene match: 4. This CDR3 contains 16 residues. Germline V gene sequence: CDR1 KGHDR, CDR2 SFDVKD. The DNA of the CDR3 is TGTGCCACCAGTGTAGGGACAGGGAGGAACACCGGGGAGCTGTTTTTT. It is translated as CATSVGTGRNTGELFF.

V and J are TRBV6-2 or TRBV6-3 and TRBJ2-1; D gene unclear. Germline V gene data show CDR1 as MNHEY and CDR2 as SVGEGT. V shed 7 bases and J shed 0 bases, with 7 bases lying between them. The CDR3 length is 13 residues. CDR3 sequence: CASNGPSYNEQFF. CDR3 coding DNA: TGTGCCAGCAATGGACCCTCCTACAATGAGCAGTTCTTC.

This clonotype was seen more than once but under ten times. The rearrangement links TRBV6-1 to TRBJ1-5; D perhaps matches TRBD1 (6 bases). Germline V gene sequence: CDR1 MNHNS, CDR2 SASEGT. There are 13 residues in the CDR3. V gave up 8 bases and J gave up 3 bases, with 11 bases separating them. CDR3 amino acids: CASDRTDNQPQHF. DNA for the CDR3: TGTGCCAGCGACCGGACAGACAATCAGCCCCAGCATTTT.

The CDR3, as DNA: TGTGCCAGCAGTTCCCAAACCACTAGAGACAATCAGCCCCAGCATTTT. Amino acids: CASSSQTTRDNQPQHF. The chain couples TRBV6-5 to TRBJ1-5; unclear D gene. The CDR3 loop spans 16 amino acids. Germline values: CDR1 MNHEY, CDR2 SVGAGI. Trimming took 4 bases from V and 3 from J, leaving 16 bases between them.

The J gene is TRBJ2-2, the V gene TRBV20-1; D ambiguous. V shed 3 bases and J shed 7 bases, with 6 bases lying between them. The CDR3 is 11 residues long. The V gene's germline CDR1 is DFQATT and CDR2 SNEGSKA (reference sequence). The CDR3 bases are TGCAGTGCTAGGAACTACGGGGAGCTGTTTTTT. Its translation is CSARNYGELFF.

The chain has TRBV6-1 and TRBJ2-3; D is possibly TRBD1 or TRBD2 (5 bases each). V was clipped by 8 bases and J by 2 bases, with 14 bases between them. CDR3 length equals 14 residues. The germline gives CDR1 MNHNS, CDR2 SASEGT. The CDR3 DNA reads TGTGCCAGCTGCTCCCGGGGCCACACAGATACGCAGTATTTT. It translates to CASCSRGHTDTQYF.

A single count supports this clonotype. The chain links TRBV28 to TRBJ2-5, with 8 bases fitting TRBD2. V lost 7 bases to trimming and J lost 7 bases; unmatched junction nucleotides: 14. Germline lookup yields CDR1 MDHEN and CDR2 SYDVKM. The CDR3 consists of 15 residues. The CDR3 reads CASTPYGTAGGTQYF. Written as DNA, the CDR3 is TGTGCCAGCACCCCTTACGGAACGGCGGGGGGGACCCAGTACTTC.

This clonotype was seen just once. This chain joins TRBV5-4 and TRBJ1-1, with 7 positions matching TRBD1. J lost 1 base, V lost 3 bases, and 6 bases had no gene match. Germline V CDR1 and CDR2: SGHNT, YYREEE (reference sequence). CDR3 length: 15 residues. The CDR3 nucleotides read TGTGCCAGCAGCTCCGCCGGGACAGCGAACACTGAAGCTTTCTTT. Translation: CASSSAGTANTEAFF.